The 4 T cell receptor beta chains given below trace back to one sample, sequenced in a study of blood T cells in healthy people across ages (dated by TCRdb to between 2015 and 2016). The receptor library was made with 5' RACE. Data came from an Illumina HiSeq 2500. A second PCR of roughly 7 to 11 cycles was performed with a sample-barcoded 5' primer and a J-beta primer mix. The public reads were run again by TCRdb, first through fastp at Q25 and then through MiXCR, and only productive beta chains were kept. When rows share a CDR3 protein, they turn into one entry using the most common DNA and genes. The sample profile shows 600,000 to 650,000 distinct CDR3 sequences; approximately 50% of them were found once. In total, the top ten clones hold approximately 40% of the sample. The sequenced sample was blood. The receptors come from a man in his sixties in good health.

J is TRBJ1-2 and V is TRBV3-1; possible D gene TRBD1, 6 bases. The length of the CDR3 is 15 residues. The V and J ends lost 5 bases and 2 bases respectively, with 15 bases between them. CDR1 LGHDT and CDR2 YNNKEL come from the germline V gene (reference sequence). The CDR3, as DNA: TGTGCCAGCAGCTCTGAACCGGACAGCAACTATGGCTACACCTTC. Translating it yields CASSSEPDSNYGYTF.

The rearrangement uses TRBV10-3 and TRBJ2-7; 11 bases line up with TRBD2. The CDR3 length is 15 residues. Germline loops: CDR1 ENHRY, CDR2 SYGVKD. J lost 6 bases, V lost 3 bases, and 7 bases had no gene match. CDR3 coding DNA: TGTGCCATCAGTGATGTAGTAGCGGGAGGGCTCGAGCAGTACTTC. This encodes CAISDVVAGGLEQYF.

This clonotype was observed once. The chain links TRBV7-2 to TRBJ2-1, with no clear D. The J call may be incorrect, as the DNA end agrees better with TRBJ2-7. Germline V gene data show CDR1 as SGHTA and CDR2 as FQGNSA. This CDR3 is 14 amino acids long. The CDR3 sequence is CASSLGWGSSEQYF. Written as DNA, the CDR3 is TGTGCCAGCAGCTTAGGATGGGGTTCGTCCGAGCAGTACTTC.

This chain connects TRBV7-8 to TRBJ2-4; TRBD2 aligns across 14 bases. TRBJ2-7 matches the DNA end more closely, so the J call is doubtful. The CDR3 spans 17 residues. From germline, CDR1 is SGHVS and CDR2 FQNEAQ. CDR3 loop: CASSSGLAGGSSYEQYF. As DNA, the CDR3 is TGTGCCAGCAGCTCCGGACTAGCGGGGGGTTCGAGCTACGAGCAGTACTTC.